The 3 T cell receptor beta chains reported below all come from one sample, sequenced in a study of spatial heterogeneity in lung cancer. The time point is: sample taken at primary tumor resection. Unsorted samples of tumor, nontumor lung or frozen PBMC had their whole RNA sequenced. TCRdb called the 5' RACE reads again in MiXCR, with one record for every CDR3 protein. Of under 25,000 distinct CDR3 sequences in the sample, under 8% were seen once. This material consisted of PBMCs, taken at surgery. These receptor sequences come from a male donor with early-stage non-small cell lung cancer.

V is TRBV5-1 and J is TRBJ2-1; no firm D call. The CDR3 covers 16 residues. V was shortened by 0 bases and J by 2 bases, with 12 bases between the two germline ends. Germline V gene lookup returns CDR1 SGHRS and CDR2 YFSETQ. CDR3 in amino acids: CASSLEGLGTYNEQFF. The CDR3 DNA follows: TGCGCCAGCAGCTTGGAGGGCTTAGGGACCTACAATGAGCAGTTCTTC.

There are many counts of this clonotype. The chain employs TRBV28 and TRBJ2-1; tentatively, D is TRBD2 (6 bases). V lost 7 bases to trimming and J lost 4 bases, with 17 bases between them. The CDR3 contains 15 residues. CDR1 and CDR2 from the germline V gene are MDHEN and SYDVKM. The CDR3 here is CASTPVAGLYNEQFF. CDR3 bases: TGTGCCAGCACCCCCGTGGCGGGACTTTACAATGAGCAGTTCTTC.

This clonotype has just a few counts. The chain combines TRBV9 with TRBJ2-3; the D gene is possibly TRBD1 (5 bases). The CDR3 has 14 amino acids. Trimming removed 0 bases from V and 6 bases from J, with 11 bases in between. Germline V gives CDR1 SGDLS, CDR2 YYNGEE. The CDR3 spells CASSVVPGKDTQYF. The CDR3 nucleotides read TGTGCCAGCAGCGTAGTCCCAGGGAAGGATACGCAGTATTTT.